These T cell receptor beta chains were read from a single sample in a study of identical twins. TCRdb processed the 5' RACE reads anew with MiXCR; each CDR3 protein has one entry. The sample consists of 500,000 or so distinct CDR3 sequences, approximately 22% of them appearing once. The data were also submitted as part of a second study, on T cells expressing NK-cell markers.

The sequencing sample was made of CD4+ T cells sorted from blood. These receptors were collected from a woman aged 18-29 years in good health. The CDR3 runs from the conserved cysteine through the conserved F or W. Fields, in order: CDR3 DNA, CDR3 protein, D gene, clone size, J gene, V gene. D genes are given only for firm matches. Where a row states a size, it is once, few, many or the class of an expanded clone; other rows omit it.

CDR3nt: TGCAGCGTTAGGACTGACCGGACTATAGCCAAAAACATTCAGTACTTC
CDR3aa: CSVRTDRTIAKNIQYF
d_gene: -
abundance: -
j_gene: TRBJ2-4
v_gene: TRBV29-1

CDR3nt: TGTGCCAGCAGCTTATCGCGAGGTTCGGGGGATGAGCAGTTCTTC
CDR3aa: CASSLSRGSGDEQFF
d_gene: -
abundance: -
j_gene: TRBJ2-1
v_gene: TRBV7-6

CDR3nt: TGTGCCAGCAGCTTAGCCCCCCAGGGGTGGCTTCCCAGCACTGAAGCTTTCTTT
CDR3aa: CASSLAPQGWLPSTEAFF
d_gene: -
abundance: few
j_gene: TRBJ1-1
v_gene: TRBV11-1

CDR3nt: TGTGCCAGCAGCTTAGGAGGGGCCTGGGATTCACCCCTCCACTTT
CDR3aa: CASSLGGAWDSPLHF
d_gene: -
abundance: -
j_gene: TRBJ1-6
v_gene: TRBV13

CDR3nt: TGTGCCAGCACTCATTACGGCAGGAAGGAAAAACTGTTTTTT
CDR3aa: CASTHYGRKEKLFF
d_gene: -
abundance: -
j_gene: TRBJ1-4
v_gene: TRBV7-9

CDR3nt: TGCGCCAGCAGCTTGGTCGGGACAGGGAACACTGAAGCTTTCTTT
CDR3aa: CASSLVGTGNTEAFF
d_gene: TRBD1
abundance: -
j_gene: TRBJ1-1
v_gene: TRBV5-1

CDR3nt: TGCAGTGCCCCTCGACTAGCGGGAAACCAAGAGACCCAGTACTTC
CDR3aa: CSAPRLAGNQETQYF
d_gene: TRBD2
abundance: -
j_gene: TRBJ2-5
v_gene: TRBV20-1

CDR3nt: TGTGCCAGCAGTTACTCGAGCCCTTATATTGAAAAACTGTTTTTT
CDR3aa: CASSYSSPYIEKLFF
d_gene: -
abundance: few
j_gene: TRBJ1-4
v_gene: TRBV6-5

CDR3nt: TGCAGTGCTAGACCAGCGGGGGTCGCCGAGCAGTACTTC
CDR3aa: CSARPAGVAEQYF
d_gene: TRBD2
abundance: -
j_gene: TRBJ2-7
v_gene: TRBV20-1

CDR3nt: TGTGCCAGCAGTCCCCCTCCGGGACTAGCGGGAGGTAGGTCCTACAATGAGCAGTTCTTC
CDR3aa: CASSPPPGLAGGRSYNEQFF
d_gene: TRBD2
abundance: many
j_gene: TRBJ2-1
v_gene: TRBV6-2/TRBV6-3

CDR3nt: TGTGCCAGCGAGAGCCAGGCACTAGCCAAAAACATTCAGTACTTC
CDR3aa: CASESQALAKNIQYF
d_gene: -
abundance: -
j_gene: TRBJ2-4
v_gene: TRBV2

CDR3nt: TGCAGTGCTAGGGGACTAGCGGGAGCCAATGAGCAGTTCTTC
CDR3aa: CSARGLAGANEQFF
d_gene: TRBD2
abundance: few
j_gene: TRBJ2-1
v_gene: TRBV20-1

CDR3nt: TGTGCCAGCAGTTACGGACAGGGAAGGCTTAAGACTGAAGCTTTCTTT
CDR3aa: CASSYGQGRLKTEAFF
d_gene: TRBD1
abundance: many
j_gene: TRBJ1-1
v_gene: TRBV12-3/TRBV12-4

CDR3nt: TGTGCCAGCAGTTACTCTGTAGCGGGGGGGCCTTCCGTAGATACGCAGTATTTT
CDR3aa: CASSYSVAGGPSVDTQYF
d_gene: TRBD2
abundance: -
j_gene: TRBJ2-3
v_gene: TRBV6-5

CDR3nt: TGTGCCAGCAGCTTCCTAGCGGGAGACGGGAAAGAGACCCAGTACTTC
CDR3aa: CASSFLAGDGKETQYF
d_gene: TRBD2
abundance: few
j_gene: TRBJ2-5
v_gene: TRBV5-6

CDR3nt: TGTGCCAGCAGCCAATCGGAGGGTAGAACCGGGGAGCTGTTTTTT
CDR3aa: CASSQSEGRTGELFF
d_gene: -
abundance: -
j_gene: TRBJ2-2
v_gene: TRBV16

CDR3nt: TGTGCCAGTAGTAGCCGGACACGGGCAGATACGCAGTATTTT
CDR3aa: CASSSRTRADTQYF
d_gene: -
abundance: many
j_gene: TRBJ2-3
v_gene: TRBV19

CDR3nt: TGTGCCAGCAGCCCGGGGTCGACGGCCCTCCACTTT
CDR3aa: CASSPGSTALHF
d_gene: -
abundance: few
j_gene: TRBJ1-6
v_gene: TRBV4-2

CDR3nt: TGTGCCAGCAGCCCGGGTCTTGGCGATCAGCCCCAGCATTTT
CDR3aa: CASSPGLGDQPQHF
d_gene: -
abundance: few
j_gene: TRBJ1-5
v_gene: TRBV4-2

CDR3nt: TGCAGTGCTAGTCGACAGACTAGCGGGTACAATGAGCAGTTCTTC
CDR3aa: CSASRQTSGYNEQFF
d_gene: TRBD2
abundance: few
j_gene: TRBJ2-1
v_gene: TRBV20-1

CDR3nt: TGTGCCAGCAGTTTCCCCGAGGTCGGGCCGCTGTTTTTT
CDR3aa: CASSFPEVGPLFF
d_gene: -
abundance: once
j_gene: TRBJ2-2
v_gene: TRBV12-3/TRBV12-4

CDR3nt: TGTGCCTCCTCAAGGGGGCGAATCTCTGGGGCCAACGTCCTGACTTTC
CDR3aa: CASSRGRISGANVLTF
d_gene: TRBD1
abundance: -
j_gene: TRBJ2-6
v_gene: TRBV11-2

CDR3nt: TGCAGTGCTAGATCCCACGGTGAAGCTTTCTTT
CDR3aa: CSARSHGEAFF
d_gene: -
abundance: -
j_gene: TRBJ1-1
v_gene: TRBV20-1

CDR3nt: TGTGCCAGCAGGAGGACGATAGGGGATGAGCAGTTCTTC
CDR3aa: CASRRTIGDEQFF
d_gene: -
abundance: few
j_gene: TRBJ2-1
v_gene: TRBV12-3/TRBV12-4

CDR3nt: TGTGCCAGCAGCAGCGAGGGGGTCGAGCAGTTCTTC
CDR3aa: CASSSEGVEQFF
d_gene: -
abundance: few
j_gene: TRBJ2-1
v_gene: TRBV4-2

CDR3nt: TGTGCCACCAGCATCGGCAATCAGCCCCAGCATTTT
CDR3aa: CATSIGNQPQHF
d_gene: -
abundance: few
j_gene: TRBJ1-5
v_gene: TRBV15

CDR3nt: TGTGCCAGCCACAGGGACGGGGCAGATACGCAGTATTTT
CDR3aa: CASHRDGADTQYF
d_gene: -
abundance: -
j_gene: TRBJ2-3
v_gene: TRBV19

CDR3nt: TGCAGTGCCGCGGACAGGGGGGATACGCAGTATTTT
CDR3aa: CSAADRGDTQYF
d_gene: TRBD1
abundance: -
j_gene: TRBJ2-3
v_gene: TRBV20-1

CDR3nt: TGCAGTGCTAGTGCAGGCGCCTACAATGAGCAGTTCTTC
CDR3aa: CSASAGAYNEQFF
d_gene: -
abundance: few
j_gene: TRBJ2-1
v_gene: TRBV20-1

CDR3nt: TGTGCCAGCAGCCTGGGGCTAACCTTCTACGAGCAGTACTTC
CDR3aa: CASSLGLTFYEQYF
d_gene: -
abundance: many
j_gene: TRBJ2-7
v_gene: TRBV12-3/TRBV12-4

CDR3nt: TGTGCCACCAGTTCAGGACTAGCGGGGGGGATAGTTGAGCAGTTCTTC
CDR3aa: CATSSGLAGGIVEQFF
d_gene: TRBD2
abundance: few
j_gene: TRBJ2-1
v_gene: TRBV24-1

CDR3nt: TGCGCCAGCAGCTTGGTGTCCGGGGACAATGAGCAGTTCTTC
CDR3aa: CASSLVSGDNEQFF
d_gene: -
abundance: few
j_gene: TRBJ2-1
v_gene: TRBV5-1

CDR3nt: TGCGCCAGCAGCTTGGCTAGCTTCCAGACCCAGTACTTC
CDR3aa: CASSLASFQTQYF
d_gene: -
abundance: -
j_gene: TRBJ2-5
v_gene: TRBV5-1

CDR3nt: TGTGCCACCAGCAGAGATAGGGCAGGAATCGGCACTGAAGCTTTCTTT
CDR3aa: CATSRDRAGIGTEAFF
d_gene: -
abundance: many
j_gene: TRBJ1-1
v_gene: TRBV15

CDR3nt: TGTGCCAGCTCACGCGAACAGGGGGCTAACTATGGCTACACCTTC
CDR3aa: CASSREQGANYGYTF
d_gene: TRBD1
abundance: few
j_gene: TRBJ1-2
v_gene: TRBV18

CDR3nt: TGTGCCAGCAGCTTGGTAGGGCCGACAAGCTCCTACGAGCAGTACTTC
CDR3aa: CASSLVGPTSSYEQYF
d_gene: -
abundance: -
j_gene: TRBJ2-7
v_gene: TRBV5-6

CDR3nt: TGTGCCAGCGGTCGGAGCCCAAGCAATCAGCCCCAGCATTTT
CDR3aa: CASGRSPSNQPQHF
d_gene: -
abundance: -
j_gene: TRBJ1-5
v_gene: TRBV12-3/TRBV12-4

CDR3nt: TGTGCCATCAGTCCGGGACTAGCGAAGCACGAGCAGTACTTC
CDR3aa: CAISPGLAKHEQYF
d_gene: TRBD2
abundance: many
j_gene: TRBJ2-7
v_gene: TRBV10-3

CDR3nt: TGTGCCAGCAGGGGACTAGCGGAATCCTACGAGCAGTACTTC
CDR3aa: CASRGLAESYEQYF
d_gene: TRBD2
abundance: -
j_gene: TRBJ2-7
v_gene: TRBV6-1

CDR3nt: TGTGCCAGCAGCTCTGTGGGGAGGGGGGTAAATGAGCAGTTCTTC
CDR3aa: CASSSVGRGVNEQFF
d_gene: -
abundance: -
j_gene: TRBJ2-1
v_gene: TRBV9